The entry below describes one T cell receptor (beta chain). Its antigen remains unidentified. The sample is drawn from a study of T cell responses to AZD1222 COVID-19 vaccine. This table comes from immunoSEQ multiplex PCR, and its TCRdb copy is limited to in-frame clones, with some not included. The sample has some 130,000 clones; about 93% are singletons. General observations from the study: The breadth and depth of Spike-specific TCRs increased once two AZD1222 doses had been given. Distributed over spike, vaccine-associated CD4 TCRs predominated at 160-218 and 743-854. Most donors were white British and more were female, and clonal diversity was possibly underestimated.

Germline CDR1 and CDR2: SNHLY and FYNNEI. J was trimmed by 4 bases and V by 9 bases; bases with no gene match: 11. The CDR3 has 14 amino acids. The origin of this receptor is an adult in good health. Sequenced here: peripheral blood, sampled on day 0 of AZD1222 vaccination. This chain links TRBV2 with TRBJ1-2, with 7 positions matching TRBD1. The CDR3 sequence: CARGAQGGLYGYTF. The DNA for the CDR3 is TGTGCCAGGGGGGCCCAGGGGGGCCTCTATGGCTACACCTTC. The variable domain in full, completed from reference TRBV2 and TRBJ1-2, reads EPEVTQTPSHQVTQMGQEVILRCVPISNHLYFYWYRQILGQKVEFLVSFYNNEISEKSEIFDDQFSVERPDGSNFTLKIRSTKLEDSAMYFCARGAQGGLYGYTFGSGTRLTVV.